This record covers a single T cell receptor (beta chain). The germline gives CDR1 SGHRS, CDR2 YFSETQ. Germline trimming cut 5 bases from V and 6 bases from J; bases unmatched to any gene: 7. CDR3 length: 14 residues. The method was immunoSEQ multiplex PCR; TCRdb's version includes in-frame clones alone and lacks a portion of them. The profile shows around 61,000 clones, 81% of them singletons. The entry originates in a study of blood T cell repertoires in COVID-19. Study summary: Material from acute and convalescent COVID-19 was sourced from the United States, Italy and Spain. In each case, the material was cDNA or gDNA derived from T cells, B-cell-depleted T cells, or PBMCs.

Material for sequencing was peripheral blood. This receptor was obtained from an older man with acute or convalescent COVID-19. J is TRBJ1-5 and V is TRBV5-1; 8 nucleotides match TRBD1. The CDR3 sequence is CASSPDRASQPQHF. CDR3 coding DNA: TGCGCCAGCAGTCCGGACAGGGCTAGTCAGCCCCAGCATTTT.